These 24 T cell receptor beta chains were sequenced from one sample in a study of shared clonotypes between healthy human individuals. Assay used: immunoSEQ multiplex PCR; TCRdb lists only in-frame clones, some missing. Among roughly 2.5 million clones listed, just over 90% were seen once. The source material was naive CD4+ T cells sorted from blood. The subset here: CD45RA+ positively selected. All receptors derive from a man aged 18 to 30 in good health.

The chain uses TRBV6-1 and TRBJ2-1; D perhaps matches TRBD1 (6 bases). The CDR3 consists of 13 residues. V dropped 5 bases and J dropped 9 bases, with 14 bases sitting between them. Germline CDR1 reads MNHNS; CDR2 reads SASEGT. The CDR3 loop is CASSNSRGSEQFF. The CDR3 nucleotides are TGTGCCAGCAGTAATTCAAGGGGGTCTGAGCAGTTCTTC.

The V and J genes are TRBV6-5 and TRBJ2-1, with D perhaps matching TRBD1 (5 bases). Trimming left V 4 bases short and J 12 bases short, with 13 bases between. The germline CDR1 and CDR2 sequences are MNHEY and SVGAGI. The CDR3 has 12 residues. CDR3: CASSSQQGRQFF. CDR3 sequence (DNA): TGTGCCAGCAGTTCCCAGCAGGGTCGGCAGTTCTTC.

V usage is TRBV6-1 and J usage is TRBJ1-1, with D possibly being TRBD1 (6 bases). Germline V gene data show CDR1 as MNHNS and CDR2 as SASEGT. V was trimmed by 9 bases and J by 0 bases, leaving 17 bases between them. This CDR3 is 15 amino acids long. In DNA, the CDR3 is TGTGCCAGTCGAGGGGGGGTGGCCATGAACACTGAAGCTTTCTTT. Residues: CASRGGVAMNTEAFF.

This rearrangement joins TRBV4-3 to TRBJ1-2; 10 bases agree with TRBD1. The CDR3 spans 19 residues. With V trimmed by 2 bases and J by 3 bases, 15 bases remained unmatched. Germline CDR1 reads LGHNA; CDR2 reads YSLEER. Here the CDR3 reads CASSQLSGTGDYGDYGYTF. The CDR3 DNA reads TGCGCCAGCAGCCAACTGTCCGGGACAGGGGACTACGGGGACTATGGCTACACCTTC.

V and J are TRBV29-1 and TRBJ1-1, with 9 bases aligning to TRBD1. Germline values: CDR1 SQVTM, CDR2 ANQGSEA. The CDR3 has 12 residues. The CDR3 nucleotides read TGCACCTCGGGACAGGGGAACACTGAAGCTTTCTTT. Encoded protein: CTSGQGNTEAFF.

The chain carries TRBV7-2 and TRBJ2-4; D uncertain. This CDR3 is 14 amino acids long. Trimming removed 0 bases from V and 10 bases from J, with 13 bases in between. Germline CDR1 and CDR2: SGHTA and FQGNSA. CDR3 region: CASSLAVDSHIQYF. DNA of the CDR3: TGTGCCAGCAGCTTAGCCGTCGACTCTCATATTCAGTACTTC.

This chain joins TRBV2 and TRBJ1-3; D gene unclear. This CDR3 has 14 amino acids. In germline, CDR1 is SNHLY, CDR2 FYNNEI. Trimming removed 4 bases from V and 4 bases from J, with 11 bases in between. The CDR3 here is CASSAQFEGNTIYF. In DNA, the CDR3 is TGTGCCAGCAGTGCCCAGTTTGAGGGAAACACCATATATTTT.

This clone has a single count. The J gene is TRBJ1-2, the V gene TRBV25-1; D uncertain. V was clipped by 8 bases and J by 0 bases, with 7 bases between them. The CDR3 consists of 12 residues. The germline gives CDR1 MGHDK, CDR2 SYGVNS. CDR3 amino acids: CASSLTNYGYTF. Here the CDR3 DNA reads TGTGCCAGCTCTTTGACTAACTATGGCTACACCTTC.

The chain employs TRBV19 and TRBJ1-3, with a weak D call TRBD1 (6 bases). This CDR3 is 17 amino acids long. Germline V CDR1 and CDR2: LNHDA, SQIVND (reference sequence). The V and J ends lost 6 bases and 3 bases respectively, with 21 bases between them. The CDR3 spells CASSKKRTGSFGNTIYF. DNA of the CDR3: TGTGCCAGTAGCAAGAAAAGAACAGGGTCATTTGGAAACACCATATATTTT.

This sequence joins TRBV19 and TRBJ1-5, with 8 bases lining up with TRBD1. The CDR3 sequence is 16 residues long. With V trimmed by 7 bases and J by 4 bases, 12 bases remained unmatched. The V gene's germline CDR1 is LNHDA and CDR2 SQIVND (reference sequence). CDR3 coding DNA: TGTGCCAGTAACCAACGATCGGGACAGGTAAATCAGCCCCAGCATTTT. Its translation: CASNQRSGQVNQPQHF.

The chain joins TRBV28 to TRBJ1-6; the D is unclear. The ends were cut back, 6 bases at V and 1 base at J, with 10 bases in the middle. The germline V gene encodes CDR1 MDHEN and CDR2 SYDVKM. The CDR3 loop spans 15 amino acids. The CDR3 protein is CASSTSGSYNSPLHF. The CDR3 DNA reads TGTGCCAGCAGCACAAGTGGATCCTATAATTCACCCCTCCACTTT.

V usage is TRBV2 and J usage is TRBJ1-2, with 7 bases aligning to TRBD1. The V gene end was trimmed by 7 bases and the J gene end by 4 bases; junction bases not matched to a gene: 9. Germline CDR1 is SNHLY and CDR2 is FYNNEI. CDR3 length: 14 residues. CDR3 nucleotides: TGTGCCAGCATAAAGAACAGGGGTGCCTATGGCTACACCTTC. It yields the protein CASIKNRGAYGYTF. Full variable domain (outside the CDR3, taken from reference TRBV2 and TRBJ1-2): EPEVTQTPSHQVTQMGQEVILRCVPISNHLYFYWYRQILGQKVEFLVSFYNNEISEKSEIFDDQFSVERPDGSNFTLKIRSTKLEDSAMYFCASIKNRGAYGYTFGSGTRLTVV.

The chain links TRBV11-2 to TRBJ2-1, with D uncertain. V shed 0 bases and J shed 0 bases, with 6 bases lying between them. Germline CDR1 and CDR2: SGHAT and FQNNGV. The CDR3 covers 15 residues. This CDR3 is CASSLDPGSYNEQFF. The DNA of the CDR3 is TGTGCCAGCAGCTTAGATCCAGGCTCCTACAATGAGCAGTTCTTC.

The chain carries TRBV2 and TRBJ1-1; D call uncertain. Trimming removed 7 bases from V and 1 base from J, with 10 bases in between. The germline CDR1 and CDR2 sequences are SNHLY and FYNNEI. This CDR3 region has 13 residues. The CDR3 nucleotides read TGTGCCAGCAAAGTAGGTCCGAACACTGAAGCTTTCTTT. Protein: CASKVGPNTEAFF.

This rearrangement joins TRBV30 to TRBJ2-1; D ambiguous. The V gene's germline CDR1 is GTSNPN and CDR2 SVGIG (reference sequence). Trimming took 2 bases from V and 8 from J, leaving 10 bases between them. CDR3 size: 12 residues. The CDR3: CAWSLKGDEQFF. Written as DNA, the CDR3 is TGTGCCTGGAGTTTAAAGGGCGATGAGCAGTTCTTC.

The rearrangement uses TRBV2 and TRBJ2-7; 7 bases are shared with TRBD1. The trim removed 3 bases at V and 4 bases at J, leaving 9 bases unmatched. CDR1 is SNHLY and CDR2 is FYNNEI in the germline V gene. The CDR3 is 15 residues long. CDR3 sequence reads: CASSDYRGPGYEQYF. The CDR3 DNA follows: TGTGCCAGCAGTGACTACAGGGGACCGGGGTACGAGCAGTACTTC.

The V gene is TRBV10-3, the J gene TRBJ2-3, with D perhaps matching TRBD1 or TRBD2 (7 bases each). This CDR3 spans 15 amino acids. Germline CDR1 ENHRY, CDR2 SYGVKD. V lost 10 bases and J lost 0, with 17 bases in between. The CDR3, as DNA: TGTGCCACGGGGCAGGGGGGGAAAAGCACAGATACGCAGTATTTT. Translation: CATGQGGKSTDTQYF.

J is TRBJ2-6 and V is TRBV21-1; TRBD1, the table's D call, was not compared with the DNA. TRBV21-1 is an annotated pseudogene. The CDR3 length is 19 residues. CDR3 amino acids: CASSKVEAVGVSGANVLTF. In DNA form, the CDR3 reads TGTGCCAGCAGCAAAGTGGAAGCTGTGGGCGTCTCTGGGGCCAACGTCCTGACTTTC.

The chain uses TRBV7-9 and TRBJ2-5; the match to TRBD2 covers 8 bases. CDR1 is SEHNR, CDR2 FQNEAQ, per germline (reference sequence). CDR3 length: 17 amino acids. V lost 2 bases and J lost 0; bases outside the gene matches: 8. CDR3 nucleotide sequence: TGTGCCAGCAGCTTAATCTACGTAGCGGGGAACCAAGAGACCCAGTACTTC. It specifies CASSLIYVAGNQETQYF.

The count of this clone is one. The rearrangement links TRBV6-1 to TRBJ2-2, with a possible D match to TRBD2 (6 bases). Trimming cost V 6 bases and J 3 bases, with 14 bases left between them. There are 15 residues in the CDR3. CDR1 is MNHNS and CDR2 is SASEGT in the germline V gene. CDR3 DNA sequence: TGTGCCAGCAGAGGATCGGGGGTTTACACCGGGGAGCTGTTTTTT. Amino acids: CASRGSGVYTGELFF.

This chain connects TRBV30 to TRBJ1-1; a possible D gene is TRBD1 (6 bases). V gave up 5 bases and J gave up 5 bases, with 21 bases separating them. CDR1 and CDR2 (germline): GTSNPN, SVGIG (reference sequence). There are 15 residues in the CDR3. DNA for the CDR3: TGTGCCTGGGCCCGGGGCAGGGACATAGGTACTGAAGCTTTCTTT. Encoded protein: CAWARGRDIGTEAFF.

Of note for this clone: This sample includes further DNA sequences coding for the same CDR3. The V and J genes are TRBV19 and TRBJ2-5; D might be TRBD1 (5 bases). CDR1 and CDR2 (germline): LNHDA, SQIVND (reference sequence). The CDR3 is 11 residues long. Trimming stripped 6 bases from V and 5 bases from J, with 7 bases between. CDR3 in amino acids: CASSSGETQYF. In DNA form, the CDR3 reads TGTGCCAGTAGCTCAGGGGAGACCCAGTACTTC. The full variable domain, rest sourced from reference TRBV19 and TRBJ2-5, is DGGITQSPKYLFRKEGQNVTLSCEQNLNHDAMYWYRQDPGQGLRLIYYSQIVNDFQKGDIAEGYSVSREKKESFPLTVTSAQKNPTAFYLCASSSGETQYFGPGTRLLVL.

The genes are TRBV5-1 and TRBJ2-3; TRBD2 agrees at 8 bases. With 2 bases clipped from V and 3 bases from J, the junction kept 8 bases outside the gene matches. CDR3 length equals 16 residues. Germline assignment: CDR1 SGHRS and CDR2 YFSETQ. This chain's CDR3 is CASSFKSGGGTDTQYF. In nucleotides, the CDR3 is TGCGCCAGCAGCTTCAAGAGCGGGGGCGGGACAGATACGCAGTATTTT. The full variable domain, its missing parts supplied by reference TRBV5-1 and TRBJ2-3, is KAGVTQTPRYLIKTRGQQVTLSCSPISGHRSVSWYQQTPGQGLQFLFEYFSETQRNKGNFPGRFSGRQFSNSRSEMNVSTLELGDSALYLCASSFKSGGGTDTQYFGPGTRLTVL.

This sequence joins TRBV19 and TRBJ1-6; D unresolved. CDR1 is LNHDA, CDR2 SQIVND, per germline (reference sequence). The CDR3 consists of 13 residues. Trimming stripped 2 bases from V and 5 bases from J, with 4 bases between. Written as DNA, the CDR3 is TGTGCCAGTAGTATACACGATAATTCACCCCTCCACTTT. It is translated as CASSIHDNSPLHF.